Listed below are T cell receptor beta chains from one sample, sequenced in a study of T cells in Graves' hyperthyroidism and ophthalmopathy. One entry per CDR3 protein, called by TCRdb with MiXCR from the multiplex PCR reads. The top ten hold around 13% of the sample, which has fewer than 750,000 distinct CDR3 sequences, about 14% seen once. Sequenced: blood. The receptors derive from a woman aged 45-60 years with Graves' ophthalmopathy. Both conserved end residues are part of each CDR3. The order of the fields is J gene, V gene, D gene, clone size, CDR3 protein, CDR3 DNA. The D gene is left open where the match is weak. Rows give clone size only sometimes, using once, few, many, or a class for an expanded clone.

J gene: TRBJ2-1; V gene: TRBV6-2/TRBV6-3; D gene: NA; clone size: many; CDR3 protein: CASSYPSSASYNEQFF; CDR3 DNA: TGTGCCAGCAGTTACCCCTCTAGCGCCTCCTACAATGAGCAGTTCTTC
J gene: TRBJ2-5; V gene: TRBV20-1; D gene: TRBD2; clone size: many; CDR3 protein: CSARMSSGRAYETQYF; CDR3 DNA: TGCAGTGCTAGGATGTCTAGCGGGAGGGCCTATGAGACCCAGTACTTC
J gene: TRBJ2-5; V gene: TRBV19; D gene: TRBD2; clone size: NA; CDR3 protein: CASSSNPPRGGETQYF; CDR3 DNA: TGTGCCAGTAGTTCCAACCCCCCTCGGGGGGGGGAGACCCAGTACTTC
J gene: TRBJ2-1; V gene: TRBV12-3/TRBV12-4; D gene: NA; clone size: many; CDR3 protein: CASTWSGNEQFF; CDR3 DNA: TGTGCCAGCACTTGGAGCGGCAATGAGCAGTTCTTC
J gene: TRBJ2-1; V gene: TRBV2; D gene: TRBD1; clone size: many; CDR3 protein: CASTRDRGANEQFF; CDR3 DNA: TGTGCCAGCACCCGGGACAGGGGGGCCAATGAGCAGTTCTTC
J gene: TRBJ2-5; V gene: TRBV5-1; D gene: TRBD2; clone size: NA; CDR3 protein: CVSSLAGRNEETQYF; CDR3 DNA: TGCGTCAGCAGCTTGGCCGGGAGGAACGAAGAGACCCAGTACTTC
J gene: TRBJ2-7; V gene: TRBV9; D gene: NA; clone size: many; CDR3 protein: CASSVGGAGSSYEQYF; CDR3 DNA: TGTGCCAGCAGCGTAGGGGGGGCGGGGAGCTCCTACGAGCAGTACTTC
J gene: TRBJ2-7; V gene: TRBV15; D gene: NA; clone size: few; CDR3 protein: CATSDSSLFDYEQYF; CDR3 DNA: TGTGCCACCAGCGATAGCAGCCTCTTTGACTACGAGCAGTACTTC
J gene: TRBJ2-3; V gene: TRBV5-8; D gene: NA; clone size: few; CDR3 protein: CASSTTDTDTQYF; CDR3 DNA: TGTGCCAGCAGCACGACAGACACAGATACGCAGTATTTT
J gene: TRBJ2-3; V gene: TRBV7-2; D gene: NA; clone size: many; CDR3 protein: CASSLTPTQYF; CDR3 DNA: TGTGCCAGCAGCCTGACTCCTACGCAGTATTTT
J gene: TRBJ2-1; V gene: TRBV11-3; D gene: TRBD2; clone size: many; CDR3 protein: CASSLDLAGGYNEQFF; CDR3 DNA: TGTGCCAGCAGCTTAGATCTAGCGGGAGGGTACAATGAGCAGTTCTTC
J gene: TRBJ1-5; V gene: TRBV9; D gene: NA; clone size: NA; CDR3 protein: CASSVDPLQPQHF; CDR3 DNA: TGTGCCAGCAGCGTAGACCCCCTCCAGCCCCAGCATTTT
J gene: TRBJ2-7; V gene: TRBV4-3; D gene: TRBD1; clone size: few; CDR3 protein: CASSQGGRQGEQYF; CDR3 DNA: TGCGCCAGCAGCCAAGGGGGGAGACAGGGGGAGCAGTACTTC
J gene: TRBJ2-7; V gene: TRBV10-3; D gene: NA; clone size: few; CDR3 protein: CAIRDTGASVEQYF; CDR3 DNA: TGTGCCATCAGGGACACCGGGGCATCTGTCGAGCAGTACTTC
J gene: TRBJ2-1; V gene: TRBV6-1; D gene: TRBD1; clone size: many; CDR3 protein: CASSWKSGQTYNEQFF; CDR3 DNA: TGTGCCAGCAGCTGGAAGTCGGGACAGACCTACAATGAGCAGTTCTTC
J gene: TRBJ1-1; V gene: TRBV20-1; D gene: TRBD1; clone size: many; CDR3 protein: CSAWDRNVAEAFF; CDR3 DNA: TGCAGTGCTTGGGACAGAAACGTCGCTGAAGCTTTCTTT
J gene: TRBJ2-2; V gene: TRBV9; D gene: NA; clone size: few; CDR3 protein: CASSFERVLNTGELFF; CDR3 DNA: TGTGCCAGCAGTTTCGAAAGAGTACTGAACACCGGGGAGCTGTTTTTT
J gene: TRBJ1-1; V gene: TRBV18; D gene: TRBD1; clone size: many; CDR3 protein: CASSPGQGVNTEAFF; CDR3 DNA: TGTGCCAGCTCACCAGGACAGGGAGTGAACACTGAAGCTTTCTTT
J gene: TRBJ1-1; V gene: TRBV29-1; D gene: NA; clone size: few; CDR3 protein: CSVSYRALMNTEAFF; CDR3 DNA: TGCAGCGTGTCCTACAGGGCTCTCATGAACACTGAAGCTTTCTTT
J gene: TRBJ2-5; V gene: TRBV20-1; D gene: NA; clone size: many; CDR3 protein: CSARDGQETQYF; CDR3 DNA: TGCAGTGCTAGAGATGGCCAAGAGACCCAGTACTTC
J gene: TRBJ2-7; V gene: TRBV7-9; D gene: NA; clone size: many; CDR3 protein: CASRNHYEQYF; CDR3 DNA: TGTGCCAGCAGAAACCATTACGAGCAGTACTTC
J gene: TRBJ2-2; V gene: TRBV7-6; D gene: NA; clone size: few; CDR3 protein: CASSLGTATGELFF; CDR3 DNA: TGTGCCAGCAGCTTAGGGACAGCCACCGGGGAGCTGTTTTTT
J gene: TRBJ1-3; V gene: TRBV3-1; D gene: NA; clone size: many; CDR3 protein: CASTPLPTSGNTIYF; CDR3 DNA: TGTGCCAGCACCCCACTTCCAACCTCTGGAAACACCATATATTTT
J gene: TRBJ2-1; V gene: TRBV3-1; D gene: TRBD2; clone size: many; CDR3 protein: CASSQEGLAGGLNSYNEQFF; CDR3 DNA: TGTGCCAGCAGCCAAGAGGGACTAGCGGGAGGGTTAAACTCCTACAATGAGCAGTTCTTC
J gene: TRBJ1-4; V gene: TRBV6-1; D gene: NA; clone size: many; CDR3 protein: CASSYAFRPNNEKLFF; CDR3 DNA: TGTGCCAGCAGTTATGCCTTTCGACCCAATAATGAAAAACTGTTTTTT
J gene: TRBJ2-5; V gene: TRBV20-1; D gene: TRBD2; clone size: many; CDR3 protein: CSARDRGLAGEWAQETQYF; CDR3 DNA: TGCAGTGCTAGAGACCGGGGGCTAGCGGGAGAGTGGGCACAAGAGACCCAGTACTTC
J gene: TRBJ1-3; V gene: TRBV30; D gene: NA; clone size: many; CDR3 protein: CAWTRLSGNTIYF; CDR3 DNA: TGTGCCTGGACAAGACTCTCTGGAAACACCATATATTTT
J gene: TRBJ1-5; V gene: TRBV28; D gene: NA; clone size: many; CDR3 protein: CASTDRRANQPQHF; CDR3 DNA: TGTGCCAGCACGGACAGAAGAGCGAATCAGCCCCAGCATTTT
J gene: TRBJ2-5; V gene: TRBV9; D gene: TRBD2; clone size: NA; CDR3 protein: CASSVGSSGSQETQYF; CDR3 DNA: TGTGCCAGCAGCGTAGGGTCTAGCGGGAGCCAAGAGACCCAGTACTTC